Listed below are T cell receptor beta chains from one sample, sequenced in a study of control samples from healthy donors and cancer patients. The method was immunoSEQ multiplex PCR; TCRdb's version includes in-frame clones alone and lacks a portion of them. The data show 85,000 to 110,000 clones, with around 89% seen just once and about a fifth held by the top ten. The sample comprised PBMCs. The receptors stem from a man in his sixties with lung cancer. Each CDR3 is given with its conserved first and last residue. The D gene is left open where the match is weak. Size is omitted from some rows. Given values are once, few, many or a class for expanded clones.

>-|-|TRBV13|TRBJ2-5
TGTGCCAGCAGCTTGTGGGGTGGAGAGACCCAGTACTTC
CASSLWGGETQYF
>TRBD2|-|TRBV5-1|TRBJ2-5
TGCGCCAGCTCCAAGGGAGGGCGGGGAGAGACCCAGTACTTC
CASSKGGRGETQYF
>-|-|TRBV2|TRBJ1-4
TGTGCCACCCTAAGGGCAACTAATGAAAAACTGTTTTTT
CATLRATNEKLFF
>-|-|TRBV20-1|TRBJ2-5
TGCAGTGCTAGGAAACAGGAGACCCAGTACTTC
CSARKQETQYF
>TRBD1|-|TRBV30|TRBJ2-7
TGTGCCTGGAGTGCGACAGGGTACGAGCAGTACTTC
CAWSATGYEQYF
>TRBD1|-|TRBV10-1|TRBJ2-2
TGCGCCAGCAGTGAGTCAGGACAGGGGGCCGTCGGGGAGCTGTTTTTT
CASSESGQGAVGELFF
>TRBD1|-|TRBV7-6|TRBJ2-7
TGTGCCAGCAGCTCTTACCGGGACAGGGCGGGCGAGCAGTACTTC
CASSSYRDRAGEQYF
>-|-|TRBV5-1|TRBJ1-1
TGCGCCAGCAGTTTCCAGCTGGAGAGTACTGAAGCTTTCTTT
CASSFQLESTEAFF
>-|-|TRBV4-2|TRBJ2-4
TGTGCCAGCAGCCAGACTGACGAGGGCCTAGCCAAAAACATTCAGTACTTC
CASSQTDEGLAKNIQYF
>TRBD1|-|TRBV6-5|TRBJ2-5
TGTGCCAGCAGCCCAATCCAGGGGGCTGTGGAAACCCAGTACTTC
CASSPIQGAVETQYF
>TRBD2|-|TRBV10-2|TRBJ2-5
TGCGCCAGCACCCCAGCGGGGGGGATGGAGACCCAGTACTTC
CASTPAGGMETQYF
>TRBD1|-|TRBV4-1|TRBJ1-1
TGCGCCAGCTCCACCCAGGGGGGCACTGAAGCTTTCTTT
CASSTQGGTEAFF
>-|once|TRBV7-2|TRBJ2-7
TGTGCCAGCAGCTTAGTCCAGGGTAGGCGCGAGCAGTACTTC
CASSLVQGRREQYF
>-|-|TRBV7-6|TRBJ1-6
TGTGCCAGCAGCTTACAGGGTGGCTCACCCCTCCACTTT
CASSLQGGSPLHF
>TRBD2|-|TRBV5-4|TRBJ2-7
TGTGCCAGCAGCCCTTGGGGCGGGGGGGGTTCCGGCGAGCAGTACTTC
CASSPWGGGGSGEQYF
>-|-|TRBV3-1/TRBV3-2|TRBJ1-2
TGTGCCAGCAGCCCGACCATTGGGGGTGGCTACACCTTC
CASSPTIGGGYTF
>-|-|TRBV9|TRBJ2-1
TGTGCCAGCAGCCTAGCCTCAGCCAATGAGCAGTTCTTC
CASSLASANEQFF
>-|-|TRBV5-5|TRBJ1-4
TGTGCCAGCAGCTTGGCCGCAAGGGGTTTGGCTGAAAAACTGTTTTTT
CASSLAARGLAEKLFF
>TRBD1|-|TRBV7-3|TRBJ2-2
TGTGCCAGCAGCGTGACAGGGGAGACCGGGGAGCTGTTTTTT
CASSVTGETGELFF
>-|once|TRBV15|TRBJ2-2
TGTGCCACCAGCAGAGATCAGGGAGGGGAGCTGTTTTTT
CATSRDQGGELFF
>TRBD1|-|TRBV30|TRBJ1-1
TGTGCCTGGAGTTACCGGGACAGGGGAGGGGGGAACACTGAAGCTTTCTTT
CAWSYRDRGGGNTEAFF
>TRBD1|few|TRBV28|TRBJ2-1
TGTGCCAGCACTGGAACAGGGGCGAGCTCCTACAATGAGCAGTTCTTC
CASTGTGASSYNEQFF
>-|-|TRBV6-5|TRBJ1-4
TGTGCCAGCAGTTACTCCCGGGGGCCGGATAATGAAAAACTGTTTTTT
CASSYSRGPDNEKLFF
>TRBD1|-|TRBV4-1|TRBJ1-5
TGCGCCAGCAGCTACGACAGGGGATACAATCAGCCCCAGCATTTT
CASSYDRGYNQPQHF
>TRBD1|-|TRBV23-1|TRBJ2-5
TGCGCCAGCAGTCAGGACAGGGGGCGCAGGGAGACCCAGTACTTC
CASSQDRGRRETQYF
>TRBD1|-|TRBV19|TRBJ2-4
TGTGCCAGTACCGGACAGGGGGACTTAGCCAAAAACATTCAGTACTTC
CASTGQGDLAKNIQYF
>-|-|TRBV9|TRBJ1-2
TGTGCCAGCAGCGTAGCGTCAGAAGCTAACTATGGCTACACCTTC
CASSVASEANYGYTF
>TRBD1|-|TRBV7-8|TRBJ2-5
TGTGCCAGCAGCGGACAGGGGTGGGAGACCCAGTACTTC
CASSGQGWETQYF
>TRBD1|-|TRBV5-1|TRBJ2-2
TGCGCCAGCAGCTGGACAGGGGAGAACACCGGGGAGCTGTTTTTT
CASSWTGENTGELFF